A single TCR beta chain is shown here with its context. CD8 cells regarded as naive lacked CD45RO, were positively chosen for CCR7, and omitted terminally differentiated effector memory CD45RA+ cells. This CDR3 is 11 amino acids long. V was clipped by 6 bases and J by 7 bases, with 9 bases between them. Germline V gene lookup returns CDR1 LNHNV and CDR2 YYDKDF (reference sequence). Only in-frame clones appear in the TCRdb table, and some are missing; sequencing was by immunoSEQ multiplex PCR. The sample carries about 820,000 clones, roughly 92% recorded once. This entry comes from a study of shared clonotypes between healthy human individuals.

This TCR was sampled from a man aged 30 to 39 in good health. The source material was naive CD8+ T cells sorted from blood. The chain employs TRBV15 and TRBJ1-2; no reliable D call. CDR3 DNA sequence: TGTGCCACCAGGGGAGTGTTTGGCTACACCTTC. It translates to CATRGVFGYTF.